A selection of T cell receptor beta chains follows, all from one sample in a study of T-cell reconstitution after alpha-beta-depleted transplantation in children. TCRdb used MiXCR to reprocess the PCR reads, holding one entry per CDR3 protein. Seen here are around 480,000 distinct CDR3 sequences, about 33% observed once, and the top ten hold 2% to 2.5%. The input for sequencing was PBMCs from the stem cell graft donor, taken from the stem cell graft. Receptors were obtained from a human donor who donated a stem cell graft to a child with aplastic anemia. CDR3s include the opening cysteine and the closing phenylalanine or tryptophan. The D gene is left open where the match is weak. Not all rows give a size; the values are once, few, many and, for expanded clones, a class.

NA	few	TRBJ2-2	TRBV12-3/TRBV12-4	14	TGTGCCAGCAATAAACGGGGGGCTACCGGGGAGCTGTTTTTT	CASNKRGATGELFF
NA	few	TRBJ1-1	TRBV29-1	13	TGCAGCGTTAGACCGCTCGAGAACACTGAAGCTTTCTTT	CSVRPLENTEAFF
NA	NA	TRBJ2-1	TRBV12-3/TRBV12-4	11	TGTGCCAGCAGCCCGGGGCAGGGCCCGGTCTTC	CASSPGQGPVF
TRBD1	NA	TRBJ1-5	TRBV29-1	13	TGCAGCGTCGCCCCCGACAGGGGACAGCCCCAGCATTTT	CSVAPDRGQPQHF
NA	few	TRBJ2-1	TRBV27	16	TGTGCCAGCAGCCCGATACAGATCAGCTCCTACAATGAGCAGTTCTTC	CASSPIQISSYNEQFF
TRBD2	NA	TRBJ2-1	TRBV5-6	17	TGTGCCAGCAGCTCGACTAGCGGGGGGTGGTCCTACAATGAGCAGTTCTTC	CASSSTSGGWSYNEQFF
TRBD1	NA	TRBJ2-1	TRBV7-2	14	TGTGCCAGCAGCTTCCAGGGGGCACTGGATGAGCAGTTCTTC	CASSFQGALDEQFF
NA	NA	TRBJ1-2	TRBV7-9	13	TGTGCCAGCAGCTTAGCGCCTCGCTATGGCTACACCTTC	CASSLAPRYGYTF
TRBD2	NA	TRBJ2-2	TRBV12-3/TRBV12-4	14	TGTGCCAGCAGTTGGGCGGGGGAGACCGGGGAGCTGTTTTTT	CASSWAGETGELFF
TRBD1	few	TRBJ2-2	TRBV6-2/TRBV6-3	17	TGTGCCAGCAGCCCCCGGGGACAGGGGGTTTTCACCGGGGAGCTGTTTTTT	CASSPRGQGVFTGELFF
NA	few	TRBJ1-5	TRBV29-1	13	TGCAGCGTTCGACTAAATAGCAATCAGCCCCAGCATTTT	CSVRLNSNQPQHF
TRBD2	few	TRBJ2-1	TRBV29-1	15	TGCAGCGTTTCCAGCGGGATCGGCTCCTACAATGAGCAGTTCTTC	CSVSSGIGSYNEQFF
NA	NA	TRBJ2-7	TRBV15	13	TGTGCCACCAGCGGAGATACCGACGGAGAGCAGTACTTC	CATSGDTDGEQYF
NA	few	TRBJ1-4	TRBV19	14	TGTGCCAGTAGTATAAGGGGACACAATGAAAAACTGTTTTTT	CASSIRGHNEKLFF
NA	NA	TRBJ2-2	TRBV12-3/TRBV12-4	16	TGTGCCAGCAGTACCTCCTTTTCCCTGAACACCGGGGAGCTGTTTTTT	CASSTSFSLNTGELFF
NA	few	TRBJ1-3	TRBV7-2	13	TGTGCCAGCAGCCAGCAGGGTAGGGACACCATATATTTT	CASSQQGRDTIYF
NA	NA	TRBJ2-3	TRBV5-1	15	TGCGCCAGCAGCCCCGGACATCCTAGCACAGATACGCGGTATTTT	CASSPGHPSTDTRYF
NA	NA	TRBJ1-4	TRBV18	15	TGTGCCAGCTCAGCCCGCGGAGAAGCTAATGAAAAACTGTTTTTT	CASSARGEANEKLFF
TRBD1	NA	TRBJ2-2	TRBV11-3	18	TGTGCCAGCAGCTTAGGAGGCTGGGGACAGGGGAACACCGGGGAGCTGTTTTTT	CASSLGGWGQGNTGELFF
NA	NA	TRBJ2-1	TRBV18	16	TGTGCCAGCTCGCGCGCCTCTAGTAGCTCCTACAATGAGCAGTTCTTC	CASSRASSSSYNEQFF
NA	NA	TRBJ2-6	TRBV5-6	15	TGTGCCAGCAGCTTGTATGGGTCTGGGGCCAACGTCCTGACTTTC	CASSLYGSGANVLTF
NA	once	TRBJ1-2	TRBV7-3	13	TGTGCCAGCGGGGAGCCAGGGCTCGGCGGCTACACCTTC	CASGEPGLGGYTF
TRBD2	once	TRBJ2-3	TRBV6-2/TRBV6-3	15	TGTGCCAGCAGTTCCCCACCGGGAGGAACAGATACGCAGTATTTT	CASSSPPGGTDTQYF
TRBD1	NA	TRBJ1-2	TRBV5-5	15	TGTGCCAGCAGCTTGGGGGACAGGGAGGCCTATGGCTACACCTTC	CASSLGDREAYGYTF
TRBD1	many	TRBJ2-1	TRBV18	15	TGTGCCAGCTCACCAATAGACAGGGAGTACAATGAGCAGTTCTTC	CASSPIDREYNEQFF
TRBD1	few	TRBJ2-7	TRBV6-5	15	TGTGCCAGCAGCGGAGGGTCCGGACAGGGGTACGAGCAGTACTTC	CASSGGSGQGYEQYF
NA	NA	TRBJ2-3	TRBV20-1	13	TGCAGTGCTAGAAAGCCTAGCACAGATACGCAGTATTTT	CSARKPSTDTQYF
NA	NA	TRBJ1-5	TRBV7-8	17	TGTGCCAGCAGCTTAGACAGGGTGGCGGAATCAGGTCAGCCCCAGCATTTT	CASSLDRVAESGQPQHF
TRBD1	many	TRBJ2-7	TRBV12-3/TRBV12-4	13	TGTGCCAGCACTCTACAGGGGCGAGGGGAGCAGTACTTC	CASTLQGRGEQYF
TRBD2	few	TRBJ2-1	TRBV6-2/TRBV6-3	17	TGTGCCAGCAGTCACGGGACTAGCGGGAGGGTCTACAATGAGCAGTTCTTC	CASSHGTSGRVYNEQFF
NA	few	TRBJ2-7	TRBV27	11	TGTGCCAGCGGAGGACCCTACGAGCAGTACTTC	CASGGPYEQYF
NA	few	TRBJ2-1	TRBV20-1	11	TGCAGTGCTAAGGACCCCGAAGGGCAGTTCTTC	CSAKDPEGQFF
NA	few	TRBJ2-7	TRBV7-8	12	TGTGCCAGCAGCTTAGTCCGGTACGAGCAGTACTTC	CASSLVRYEQYF
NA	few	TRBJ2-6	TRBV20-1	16	TGCAGTGCTAGAGATACAATGGGGACCGGGGCCAACGTCCTGACTTTC	CSARDTMGTGANVLTF
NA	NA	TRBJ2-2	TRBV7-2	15	TGTGCCAGCAGCTTAGCGGAGGGGCTCGCCGGGGAGCTGTTTTTT	CASSLAEGLAGELFF
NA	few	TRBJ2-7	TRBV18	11	TGTGCCAGCTCACCAGGGGCCGAGCAGTACTTC	CASSPGAEQYF
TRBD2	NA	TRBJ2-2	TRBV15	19	TGTGCCACCAGCAGAGAGAGCTCGTATAGCGGGATGAACACCGGGGAGCTGTTTTTT	CATSRESSYSGMNTGELFF
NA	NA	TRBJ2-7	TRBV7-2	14	TGTGCCAGCAGCTTCTTCGGGAGTGGTGGCGAGCAGTACTTC	CASSFFGSGGEQYF
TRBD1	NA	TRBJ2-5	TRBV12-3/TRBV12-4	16	TGTGCCAGCAGTCGAACAGGGGGCGGGCGGCAAGAGACCCAGTACTTC	CASSRTGGGRQETQYF
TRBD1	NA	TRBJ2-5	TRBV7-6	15	TGTGCCAGCAGCTACAGGGGGCGGGGAAGAGAGACCCAGTACTTC	CASSYRGRGRETQYF
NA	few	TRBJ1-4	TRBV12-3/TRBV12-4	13	TGTGCCAGCAGCGAGCACACTAATGAAAAACTGTTTTTT	CASSEHTNEKLFF
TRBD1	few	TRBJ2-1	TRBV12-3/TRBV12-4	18	TGTGCCAGCAGACGGGACAGGTCCACCCTGAGCTCCTACAATGAGCAGTTCTTC	CASRRDRSTLSSYNEQFF
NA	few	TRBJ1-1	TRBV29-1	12	TGCAGCGTTAGGGGGTTGGGCCTCGAAGCTTTCTTT	CSVRGLGLEAFF
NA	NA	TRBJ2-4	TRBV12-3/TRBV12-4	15	TGTGCCAGCAGTTTAGGCGGACTAGCCAAAAACATTCAGTACTTC	CASSLGGLAKNIQYF
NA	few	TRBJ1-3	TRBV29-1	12	TGCAGCGCCGAAGGGGAGGAAAACACCATATATTTT	CSAEGEENTIYF
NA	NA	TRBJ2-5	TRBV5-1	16	TGCGCCAGCAGCTTGCGAGGGGGAGCAGGCCAAGAGACCCAGTACTTC	CASSLRGGAGQETQYF
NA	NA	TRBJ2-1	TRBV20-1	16	TGCAGTGCTAGAGATCTAGAGACTAGCTCCTACAATGAGCAGTTCTTC	CSARDLETSSYNEQFF
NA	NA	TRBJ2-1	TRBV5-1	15	TGCGCCAGCAGTTCGGACGGTTCGACCTACAATGAGCAGTTCTTC	CASSSDGSTYNEQFF
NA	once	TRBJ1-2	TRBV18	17	TGTGCCAGCTCGCCTTTGGGCAGTGACTCAGCTAACTATGGCTACACCTTC	CASSPLGSDSANYGYTF
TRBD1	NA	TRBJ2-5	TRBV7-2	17	TGTGCCAGCAGCTTAGAGCGGCGGACAGGGGGCGGTAAGACCCAGTACTTC	CASSLERRTGGGKTQYF
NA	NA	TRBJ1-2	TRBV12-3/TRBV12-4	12	TGTGCCAGCTCAGGATCCAACTATGGCTACACCTTC	CASSGSNYGYTF
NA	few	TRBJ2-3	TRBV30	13	TGTGCCTGGAGTACCCCAGGGACAGATACGCAGTATTTT	CAWSTPGTDTQYF
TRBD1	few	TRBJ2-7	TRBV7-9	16	TGTGCCAGCAGCCCGAAGCGACAGGGGGGCTCCTACGAGCAGTACTTC	CASSPKRQGGSYEQYF
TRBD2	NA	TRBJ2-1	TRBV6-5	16	TGTGCCAGCAGTTACTCGACCGGGACTAGCGGTGATGAGCAGTTCTTC	CASSYSTGTSGDEQFF